This T cell receptor beta chain derives from a study of graft-versus-host responses after intestinal transplantation. General study findings and limits: Recipient-marrow GvH clones were detected, some having first appeared in ileum or blood.

A note on this clone: Its antigen is unidentified. The sample has other DNA sequences that encode this CDR3 too.

With 5 bases clipped from V and 0 bases from J, the junction kept 3 bases outside the gene matches. This CDR3 spans 15 amino acids. CDR1 and CDR2 (germline): MDHEN, SYDVKM. Using immunoSEQ multiplex PCR, the repertoire was profiled, and TCRdb retains in-frame clones only, with some absent. The sample holds about 27,000 clones, 82% seen once. The source of this sequence is a human donor who received an intestinal transplant. The chain has TRBV28 and TRBJ1-5; TRBD1 matches 8 bases. The sample in question was unstimulated CD4+ T cells sorted from spleen or lymph node cells, obtained before intestinal transplant. The CDR3 region has the DNA TGTGCCAGCAGTCCAGGGGGCGATAGCAATCAGCCCCAGCATTTT. This translates into CASSPGGDSNQPQHF.